This is a list of T cell receptor beta chains from one sample in a study of blood T cells in healthy people across ages. TCRdb re-analysed the 5' RACE reads in MiXCR, keeping a single row per CDR3 protein. The table includes about 670,000 distinct CDR3 sequences, about 51% detected once. The sample taken for sequencing was blood. The receptors derive from an elderly woman in good health. Each CDR3 is given with its conserved first and last residue. Each record gives: J gene, clone size, CDR3 length, D gene, V gene, CDR3 DNA, CDR3 protein. The D gene is left open where the match is weak. A clone size is listed for some rows: how often the clone was seen (once, few, many), or a class if it is expanded.

J: TRBJ2-2
size: -
length: 16
D: TRBD2
V: TRBV18
DNA: TGTGCCAGCTCACCACGAGCGGGAGCGAACACCGGGGAGCTGTTTTTT
CDR3: CASSPRAGANTGELFF

J: TRBJ1-1
size: -
length: 13
D: -
V: TRBV5-8
DNA: TGTGCCAGCAGCTTGCTGCCGACAGGACGCGCTTTCTTT
CDR3: CASSLLPTGRAFF

J: TRBJ2-3
size: once
length: 13
D: -
V: TRBV3-1
DNA: TGTGCCAGCAGCCAAAGATCGGCAGATACGCAGTATTTT
CDR3: CASSQRSADTQYF

J: TRBJ1-6
size: -
length: 15
D: -
V: TRBV5-1
DNA: TGCGCCAGCAGCTCCCAGGACAGCACAAATTCACCCCTCCACTTT
CDR3: CASSSQDSTNSPLHF

J: TRBJ2-1
size: many
length: 14
D: TRBD1
V: TRBV10-3
DNA: TGTGCCACCACTAGGGACAGTTCCTACAATGAGCAGTTCTTC
CDR3: CATTRDSSYNEQFF

J: TRBJ2-1
size: many
length: 15
D: -
V: TRBV11-3
DNA: TGTGCCAGCAGCTTAGAAGGGGCACCCTACAATGAGCAGTTCTTC
CDR3: CASSLEGAPYNEQFF

J: TRBJ2-1
size: few
length: 19
D: TRBD2
V: TRBV7-2
DNA: TGTGCCAGCAGCTTATGGGCGGGGGGGCTGGTCGGCTCCTACAATGAGCAGTTCTTC
CDR3: CASSLWAGGLVGSYNEQFF

J: TRBJ2-7
size: -
length: 19
D: TRBD2
V: TRBV20-1
DNA: TGCAGTGCTAGAGAGATCTTGGCGGGAGGGCTTAGGGACTACAATGAGCAGTACTTC
CDR3: CSAREILAGGLRDYNEQYF

J: TRBJ2-7
size: -
length: 14
D: TRBD1
V: TRBV5-1
DNA: TGCGCCAGCAGCATGGGACAGGGCTACAATGAGCAGTACTTC
CDR3: CASSMGQGYNEQYF

J: TRBJ2-3
size: -
length: 15
D: TRBD2
V: TRBV2
DNA: TGTGCCAGCAGTGAGACTAGCGGGGGACGAGGTACGCAGTATTTT
CDR3: CASSETSGGRGTQYF

J: TRBJ2-3
size: -
length: 14
D: TRBD1
V: TRBV24-1
DNA: TGTGCCACCGGGACAGGGATGGGCACAGATACGCAGTATTTT
CDR3: CATGTGMGTDTQYF

J: TRBJ2-3
size: many
length: 16
D: -
V: TRBV20-1
DNA: TGCAGTGCTAGAGATCTTGAGACAGGTAGCACAGATACGCAGTATTTT
CDR3: CSARDLETGSTDTQYF

J: TRBJ2-7
size: -
length: 13
D: -
V: TRBV25-1
DNA: TGTGCCAGCAGTGAAGTGGGAGCCTACGAGCAGTACTTC
CDR3: CASSEVGAYEQYF

J: TRBJ1-1
size: few
length: 13
D: -
V: TRBV7-6
DNA: TGTGCCAGCACTCGCATTACAGGTTCTGAAGCTTTCTTT
CDR3: CASTRITGSEAFF

J: TRBJ2-6
size: many
length: 18
D: TRBD1
V: TRBV9
DNA: TGTGCCAGCAGCGTAGCTGGACAGGGGGCAGGCGGGGCCAACGTCCTGACTTTC
CDR3: CASSVAGQGAGGANVLTF

J: TRBJ1-1
size: few
length: 16
D: -
V: TRBV20-1
DNA: TGCAGTGCTAGAGTGGTGTCAGGGGACCGAAACACTGAAGCTTTCTTT
CDR3: CSARVVSGDRNTEAFF

J: TRBJ2-7
size: few
length: 14
D: TRBD2
V: TRBV20-1
DNA: TGCAGTGCTCCCCCTAGCGGAACACCCTACGAGCAGTACTTC
CDR3: CSAPPSGTPYEQYF

J: TRBJ1-1
size: -
length: 13
D: -
V: TRBV28
DNA: TGTGCCAGCAGCCCCAGACAGGACCAAGGGGCTTTCTTT
CDR3: CASSPRQDQGAFF

J: TRBJ1-2
size: -
length: 15
D: -
V: TRBV5-1
DNA: TGCGCCAGCAGCTTGGCCCTGGGAGTTGGTCATGGCTACACCTTC
CDR3: CASSLALGVGHGYTF

J: TRBJ1-2
size: once
length: 13
D: TRBD1
V: TRBV20-1
DNA: TGCAGTGCTCCGGGACAGGGGGTAAATGGCTACACCTTC
CDR3: CSAPGQGVNGYTF

J: TRBJ1-2
size: -
length: 16
D: -
V: TRBV29-1
DNA: TGCAGCGGTGACCCCACTCCGGGCCTTTCAGCTCATGGCTACACCTTC
CDR3: CSGDPTPGLSAHGYTF

J: TRBJ2-7
size: -
length: 14
D: TRBD2
V: TRBV9
DNA: TGTGCCAGCAGTCTAGCGGGGGGGCTCTATGAGCAGTACTTC
CDR3: CASSLAGGLYEQYF

J: TRBJ2-3
size: many
length: 15
D: -
V: TRBV2
DNA: TGTGCCAGCAGTCCTCCGACGGGCCCCACAGATACGCAGTATTTT
CDR3: CASSPPTGPTDTQYF

J: TRBJ2-1
size: many
length: 14
D: TRBD2
V: TRBV20-1
DNA: TGCAGTGCTAGTCCCGGGGGGTCTGGCAATGAGCAGTTCTTC
CDR3: CSASPGGSGNEQFF

J: TRBJ2-1
size: many
length: 13
D: -
V: TRBV7-2
DNA: TGTGCCAGCAAACCCTCCTCCTACAATGAGCAGTTCTTC
CDR3: CASKPSSYNEQFF

J: TRBJ2-4
size: -
length: 15
D: -
V: TRBV12-3/TRBV12-4
DNA: TGTGCCAGCACTGGACAGGCGGGGGACAAAAACATTCAGTACTTC
CDR3: CASTGQAGDKNIQYF

J: TRBJ1-5
size: -
length: 15
D: TRBD1
V: TRBV27
DNA: TGTGCCAGCAGTTTCGGAGGGGGCTTTAATCAGCCCCAGCATTTT
CDR3: CASSFGGGFNQPQHF

J: TRBJ2-3
size: many
length: 16
D: -
V: TRBV12-3/TRBV12-4
DNA: TGTGCCAGCAGTTTAAAGACAGGTTGGACCACAGATACGCAGTATTTT
CDR3: CASSLKTGWTTDTQYF

J: TRBJ2-1
size: many
length: 14
D: -
V: TRBV6-6
DNA: TGTGCCAGCGGGGGGGCCACCATATACAATGAGCAGTTCTTC
CDR3: CASGGATIYNEQFF

J: TRBJ2-6
size: -
length: 18
D: -
V: TRBV20-1
DNA: TGCAGTGCTAGAGGCCGGTGGACTCCCAGCTCTGGGGCCAACGTCCTGACTTTC
CDR3: CSARGRWTPSSGANVLTF

J: TRBJ1-2
size: many
length: 15
D: -
V: TRBV12-3/TRBV12-4
DNA: TGTGCCAGCAGTCCGACAATACGGGTGCCCTATGGCTACACCTTC
CDR3: CASSPTIRVPYGYTF

J: TRBJ2-7
size: few
length: 15
D: -
V: TRBV28
DNA: TGTGCCAGCAGAAATCCCGTCCCGGGACTCTACGAGCAGTACTTC
CDR3: CASRNPVPGLYEQYF

J: TRBJ2-3
size: -
length: 15
D: TRBD2
V: TRBV5-1
DNA: TGCGCCAGCGGCCTAGCGGGAGGGATCACAGATACGCAGTATTTT
CDR3: CASGLAGGITDTQYF

J: TRBJ2-3
size: -
length: 14
D: TRBD2
V: TRBV12-3/TRBV12-4
DNA: TGTGCCAGCAGTTATAGCGGGGGAGCAGATACGCAGTATTTT
CDR3: CASSYSGGADTQYF

J: TRBJ1-6
size: once
length: 15
D: -
V: TRBV3-1
DNA: TGTGCCAGCAGCCCCGTACGGGCGGGTAATTCACCCCTCCACTTT
CDR3: CASSPVRAGNSPLHF

J: TRBJ1-2
size: few
length: 13
D: -
V: TRBV18
DNA: TGTGCCAGCTCACCAGAGAGACTCTATGGCTACACCTTC
CDR3: CASSPERLYGYTF

J: TRBJ2-5
size: -
length: 15
D: -
V: TRBV29-1
DNA: TGCAGCGTTGACGGGCAGGGCTGGTTGGACCAGACCCAGTACTTT
CDR3: CSVDGQGWLDQTQYF

J: TRBJ2-7
size: few
length: 13
D: -
V: TRBV27
DNA: TGTGCCACCAAAAGGGCCACCGGGACTCAGCAGTACTTC
CDR3: CATKRATGTQQYF

J: TRBJ2-7
size: once
length: 12
D: TRBD2
V: TRBV29-1
DNA: TGCAGCGGCGGGCCTAGCGGATACGAGCAGTACTTC
CDR3: CSGGPSGYEQYF

J: TRBJ2-3
size: -
length: 15
D: TRBD1
V: TRBV29-1
DNA: TGCAGCGTTGAAGATGGGACAGGGTTCACAGATACGCAGTATTTT
CDR3: CSVEDGTGFTDTQYF

J: TRBJ2-5
size: many
length: 16
D: TRBD2
V: TRBV12-3/TRBV12-4
DNA: TGTGCCAGCGGAGACTTTCTAGCGGGGGGACAAGAGACCCAGTACTTC
CDR3: CASGDFLAGGQETQYF

J: TRBJ2-7
size: -
length: 15
D: TRBD2
V: TRBV28
DNA: TGTACCAGCAGTTTACTCCTAGCGGGAGGCTATGAGCAGTACTTC
CDR3: CTSSLLLAGGYEQYF